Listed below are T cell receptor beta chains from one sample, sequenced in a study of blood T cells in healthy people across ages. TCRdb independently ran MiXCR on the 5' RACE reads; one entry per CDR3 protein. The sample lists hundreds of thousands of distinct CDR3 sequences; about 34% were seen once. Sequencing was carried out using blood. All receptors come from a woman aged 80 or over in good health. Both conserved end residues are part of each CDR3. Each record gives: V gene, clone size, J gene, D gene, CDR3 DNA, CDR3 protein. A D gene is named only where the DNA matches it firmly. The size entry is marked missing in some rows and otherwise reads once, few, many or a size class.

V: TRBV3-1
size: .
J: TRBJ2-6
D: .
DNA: TGTGCCGGCAGCCGTCGTCATTCAAACTCTGGGGCCAACGTCCTGACTTTC
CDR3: CAGSRRHSNSGANVLTF

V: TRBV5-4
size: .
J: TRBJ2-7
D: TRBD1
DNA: TGTGCCAGACCAATGCTGAAGGACAGGGGTATGTCCTACGAGCAGTACTTC
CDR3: CARPMLKDRGMSYEQYF

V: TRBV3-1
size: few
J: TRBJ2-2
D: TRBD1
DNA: TGTGCCAGCAGCCAAGCAGGGGGAGTCGGGGAGCTGTTTTTT
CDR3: CASSQAGGVGELFF

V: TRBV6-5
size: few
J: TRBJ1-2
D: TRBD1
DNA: TGTGCCAGCAGTTACAGGGACAGAGTAAAAGCTAACTGTGGCTACACCTTC
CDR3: CASSYRDRVKANCGYTF

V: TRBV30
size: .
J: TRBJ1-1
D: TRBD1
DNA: TGTGCCTGGAGGACAGGGGGTAGGGGTGAAGCTTTCTTT
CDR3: CAWRTGGRGEAFF

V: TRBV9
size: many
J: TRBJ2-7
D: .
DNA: TGTGCCAGCAGCCCAGGCATCGGACCAGGCCTTTACGAGCAGTACTTC
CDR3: CASSPGIGPGLYEQYF

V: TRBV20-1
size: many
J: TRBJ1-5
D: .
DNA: TGCAGTGCTAGTGCACAGCATAGCAATCAGCCCCAGCATTTT
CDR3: CSASAQHSNQPQHF

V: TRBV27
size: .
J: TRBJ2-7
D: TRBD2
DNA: TGTGCCAGCAGTTTAAACCTAGCGGGAGGCGTGAGCTCCTACGAGCAGTACTTC
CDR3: CASSLNLAGGVSSYEQYF

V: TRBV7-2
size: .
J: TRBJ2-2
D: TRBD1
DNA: TGTGCCAGCAGCTTATTCCCGTCGGGACAGGGGGCCACCGGGGAGCGGTTTTTT
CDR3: CASSLFPSGQGATGERFF

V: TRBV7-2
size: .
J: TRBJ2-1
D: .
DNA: TGTGCCAGCAGCCCCCGGGTTCGAGGGTACAATGAGCAGTTCTTC
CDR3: CASSPRVRGYNEQFF

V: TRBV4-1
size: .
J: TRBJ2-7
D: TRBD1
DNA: TGCGCCAGCAGCCAAGCTCCGGGACAGCCCTACGAGCAGTACTTC
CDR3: CASSQAPGQPYEQYF

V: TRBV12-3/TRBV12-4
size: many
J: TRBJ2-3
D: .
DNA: TGTGCCAGCAGCCGAACAGGACAGCTGAGGGGGGATACGCAGTATTTT
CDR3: CASSRTGQLRGDTQYF

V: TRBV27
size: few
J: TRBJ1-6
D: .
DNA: TGTGCCAGCAGTTTATCAGCCGGGGCCAGGAATTCACCCCTCCACTTT
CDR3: CASSLSAGARNSPLHF

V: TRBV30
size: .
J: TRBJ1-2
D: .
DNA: TGTGCCTGGAGTAATAACTATGGCTACACCTTC
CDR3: CAWSNNYGYTF

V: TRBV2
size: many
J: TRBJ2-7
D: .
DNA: TGTGCCAGCAGGAAGGGGGAGAGCTCCTACGAGCAGTACTTC
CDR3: CASRKGESSYEQYF

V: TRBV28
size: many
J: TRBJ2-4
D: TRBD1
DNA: TGTGCCAGCAGTTTGGGAGGGACAGGGTCTGACATTCAGTACTTC
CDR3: CASSLGGTGSDIQYF

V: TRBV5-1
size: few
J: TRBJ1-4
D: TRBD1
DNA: TGCGCCAGCAGCGCCACAGGGGATGAAAAACTGTTTTTT
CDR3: CASSATGDEKLFF

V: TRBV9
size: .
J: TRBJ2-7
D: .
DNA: TGTGCCAGCAGCGTGGGTCAGAGGGACGAGCAGTACTTC
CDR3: CASSVGQRDEQYF

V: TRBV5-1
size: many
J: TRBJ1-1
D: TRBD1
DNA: TGCGCCAGCAGCCCAGGGGGCTCGAACACTGAAGCTTTCTTT
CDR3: CASSPGGSNTEAFF

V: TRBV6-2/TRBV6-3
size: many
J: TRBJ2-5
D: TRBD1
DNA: TGTGCCAGCAGCCCTACAGGGGGAGAGACCCAGTACTTC
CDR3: CASSPTGGETQYF

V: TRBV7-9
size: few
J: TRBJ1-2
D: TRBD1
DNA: TGTGCCAGCAGCCCAGGACAGGGACGAATAGGCTACACCTTC
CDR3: CASSPGQGRIGYTF

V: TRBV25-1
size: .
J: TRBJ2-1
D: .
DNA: TGTGCCAGCAGTGAGCAGGGGAGGGTCAATGAGCAGTTCTTC
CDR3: CASSEQGRVNEQFF

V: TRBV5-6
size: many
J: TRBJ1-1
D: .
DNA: TGTGCCAGCAGCTTAGACACTGAAGCTTTCTTT
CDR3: CASSLDTEAFF

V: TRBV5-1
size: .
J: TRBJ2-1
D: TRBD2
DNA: TGCGCCAGCAGCTTAGATGGGGGGACTAGCGGGTCCTACAATGAGCAGTTCTTC
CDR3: CASSLDGGTSGSYNEQFF

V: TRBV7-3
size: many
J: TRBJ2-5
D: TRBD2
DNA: TGTGCCAGCAGCTTAACAAGCACTAGCGGGGGAGAGACCCAGTACTTC
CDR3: CASSLTSTSGGETQYF

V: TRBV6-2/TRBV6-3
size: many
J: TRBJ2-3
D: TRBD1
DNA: TGTGCCAGCATCAGTGGAGAAACAGGGGGCTTCGCAGATACGCAGTATTTT
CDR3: CASISGETGGFADTQYF

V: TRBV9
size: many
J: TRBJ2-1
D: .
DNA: TGTGCCAGCAGCGTAGTGACCGGGGGCAATGAGCAGTTCTTC
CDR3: CASSVVTGGNEQFF

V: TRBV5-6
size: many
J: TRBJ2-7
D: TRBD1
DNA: TGTGCCAGCAGCTTGTTCTCGGACAGGGCTCACGAGCAGTACTTC
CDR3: CASSLFSDRAHEQYF

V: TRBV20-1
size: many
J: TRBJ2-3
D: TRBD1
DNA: TGCAGTGCCGAAGGGACAGCCACAGATACGCAGTATTTT
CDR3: CSAEGTATDTQYF

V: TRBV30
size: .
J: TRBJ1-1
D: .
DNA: TGTGCCTGGAGCGGTAGAGACACTGAAGCTTTCTTT
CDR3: CAWSGRDTEAFF

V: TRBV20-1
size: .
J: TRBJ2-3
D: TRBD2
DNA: TGCAGTGCTAGGACCCCTAGCGGGGGGGCCCCGGGTGCGCAGTATTTT
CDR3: CSARTPSGGAPGAQYF

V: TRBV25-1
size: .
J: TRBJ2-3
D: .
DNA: TGTGCCAGCAGTGGAACGGACTTCTCCCCCACAGATACGCAGTATTTT
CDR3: CASSGTDFSPTDTQYF

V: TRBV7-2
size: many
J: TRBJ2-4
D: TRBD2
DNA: TGTGCCAGCAGCGTTAGCGGGGGGGCGGGTTTTGTGAACATTCAGTACTTC
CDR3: CASSVSGGAGFVNIQYF

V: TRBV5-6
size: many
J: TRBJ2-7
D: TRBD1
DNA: TGTGCCAGCAGCTCACCAAACGACAGGGTCTACGAGCAGTACTTC
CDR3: CASSSPNDRVYEQYF

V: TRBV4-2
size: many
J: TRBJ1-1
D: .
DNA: TGTGCCAGCAGCCAAGATGCCTTAGGACTCGGGGGGTCTTTCTTT
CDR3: CASSQDALGLGGSFF

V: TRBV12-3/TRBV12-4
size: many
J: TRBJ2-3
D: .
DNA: TGTGCCAGCAGTTTATCCGGGACTGACACAGATACGCAGTATTTT
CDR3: CASSLSGTDTDTQYF

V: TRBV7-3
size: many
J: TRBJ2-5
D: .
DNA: TGTGCCAGCAGCTCAATTGGACAGACCCAGTACTTC
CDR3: CASSSIGQTQYF

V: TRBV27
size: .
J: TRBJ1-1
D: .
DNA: TGTGCCTGCAGCTTCCTCTCGAACACTGAAGCTTTCTTT
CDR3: CACSFLSNTEAFF

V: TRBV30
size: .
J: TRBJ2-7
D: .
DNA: TGTGCCTGGAGTGTAGGATTGAGGGGGGGCACCTACGAGCAGTACTTC
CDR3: CAWSVGLRGGTYEQYF

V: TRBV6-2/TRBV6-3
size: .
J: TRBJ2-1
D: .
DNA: TGTGCCAGCAGTTACGTCCTAGCGAGTATCAATGAGCAGTTCTTC
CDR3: CASSYVLASINEQFF

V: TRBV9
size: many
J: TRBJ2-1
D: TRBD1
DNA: TGTGCCAGCAGCCCTCAGGGGGTCCATGAGCAGTTCTTC
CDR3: CASSPQGVHEQFF

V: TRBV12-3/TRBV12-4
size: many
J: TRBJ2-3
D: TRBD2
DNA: TGTGCCAGCAATCAGCGGGGGGACGGAGATACGCAGTATTTT
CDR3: CASNQRGDGDTQYF

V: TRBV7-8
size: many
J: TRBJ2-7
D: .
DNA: TGTGCCAGCAGCTACGGGAAAACGGGCAGCCTTCCCTACGAGCAGTACTTC
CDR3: CASSYGKTGSLPYEQYF

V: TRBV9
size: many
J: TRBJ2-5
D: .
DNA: TGTGCCAGCAGCCGGATGGTCCTGGAGACCCAGTACTTC
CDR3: CASSRMVLETQYF

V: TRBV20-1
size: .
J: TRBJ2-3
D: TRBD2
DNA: TGCAGTGCTAGCTTCTTAGCGGGAGGGCGCCAGGATACGCAGTATTTT
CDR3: CSASFLAGGRQDTQYF

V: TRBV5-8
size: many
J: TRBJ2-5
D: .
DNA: TGTGCCAGCAGCGCCGGCAGGGCCTCCCAAGAGACCCAGTACTTC
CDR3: CASSAGRASQETQYF

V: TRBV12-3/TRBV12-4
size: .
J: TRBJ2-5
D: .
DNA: TGTGCCAGCAGGAAACTGAAGGATGGTGAGACCCAGTACTTC
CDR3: CASRKLKDGETQYF

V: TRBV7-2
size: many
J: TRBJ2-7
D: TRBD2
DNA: TGTGCCACCTTAGCGGGGCCGAGCTCCTACGAGCAGTACTTC
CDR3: CATLAGPSSYEQYF

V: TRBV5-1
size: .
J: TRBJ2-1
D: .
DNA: TGCGCCGGCAGCTTAACTGGAAGCTCCTACAATGAGCAGTTCTTC
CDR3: CAGSLTGSSYNEQFF

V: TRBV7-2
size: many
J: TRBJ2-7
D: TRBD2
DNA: TGTGCCAGCAGTATTCAAGCGGGGGGACACTACGAGCAGTACTTC
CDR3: CASSIQAGGHYEQYF

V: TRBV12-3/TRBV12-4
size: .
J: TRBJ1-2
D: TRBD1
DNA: TGTGCCAGCAGTTTACGCGGACAGGAGATTCCCGTGGGCTACACCTTC
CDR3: CASSLRGQEIPVGYTF